The 20 T cell receptor beta chains given below trace back to one sample, sequenced in a study of blood T cell repertoires in COVID-19. This table comes from immunoSEQ multiplex PCR, and its TCRdb copy is limited to in-frame clones, with some not included. The sample comprises about 220,000 clones, 82% of which are singletons, and 3% to 4% rests with the top ten. Sequenced: PBMCs or T cells enriched from blood (not recorded which). All receptors come from a woman in her sixties or seventies who had recovered from COVID-19.

The chain joins TRBV19 to TRBJ1-2; 9 positions agree with TRBD1. The CDR3 has 16 residues. Germline CDR1 is LNHDA and CDR2 is SQIVND (reference sequence). After removal of 4 bases from V and 1 base from J, the junction contained 7 bases not matched to a gene. As DNA, the CDR3 is TGTGCCAGTAGTACGCCCACGACAGGGGGTAACTATGGCTACACCTTC. This translates into CASSTPTTGGNYGYTF.

The genes are TRBV6-5 and TRBJ1-1; D not certain. The germline V gene has CDR1 MNHEY and CDR2 SVGAGI. Trimming left V 2 bases short and J 4 bases short, with 8 bases between. The CDR3 extends over 13 amino acids. CDR3 DNA: TGTGCCAGCAGTTACCCGGGTACCACTGAAGCTTTCTTT. It specifies CASSYPGTTEAFF.

This clone was recorded a few times. The chain combines TRBV12-3 or TRBV12-4 with TRBJ1-2; TRBD1 might be the D (6 bases). This CDR3 has 13 residues. The V end was cut by 5 bases, the J end by 5 bases, with 12 bases between. This CDR3 reads CASSPAGEYGYTF. CDR3 coding DNA: TGTGCCAGCAGTCCCGCAGGGGAATATGGCTACACCTTC.

The chain joins TRBV2 to TRBJ1-5; D remains ambiguous. CDR3 length: 15 residues. With 4 bases removed from V and 0 bases from J, the gap between germline ends came to 10 bases. Germline CDR1 and CDR2: SNHLY and FYNNEI. The CDR3 DNA reads as TGTGCCAGCAGTGGACATCGTGATAGCAATCAGCCCCAGCATTTT. This translates into CASSGHRDSNQPQHF.

This CDR3 reads CASRTKQGASYNEQFF. The CDR3 DNA reads TGCGCCAGCAGAACGAAACAGGGGGCGTCCTACAATGAGCAGTTCTTC. The chain has TRBV5-1 and TRBJ2-1; TRBD1 agrees at 9 bases. CDR1 SGHRS and CDR2 YFSETQ come from the germline V gene. The CDR3 length is 16 residues. Germline trimming cut 5 bases from V and 1 base from J; bases unmatched to any gene: 7.

J is TRBJ1-3 and V is TRBV11-2; no definite D call. Trimming cost V 4 bases and J 1 base, with 17 bases left between them. The CDR3 consists of 17 residues. Germline CDR1 SGHAT, CDR2 FQNNGV. CDR3 sequence (DNA): TGTGCCAGCAGCTCCTTAAGGGCCGGAGGGTCTGGAAACACCATATATTTT. This gives the protein CASSSLRAGGSGNTIYF.

The chain couples TRBV6-5 to TRBJ1-5, with 8 bases aligning to TRBD1. J lost 5 bases, V lost 5 bases, and 8 bases had no gene match. CDR3 length equals 15 residues. Looked up from germline, CDR1 is MNHEY and CDR2 is SVGAGI. This CDR3 reads CASSRDRFIDQPQHF. The CDR3 region has the DNA TGTGCCAGCAGTCGGGACAGGTTTATCGATCAGCCCCAGCATTTT.

This clone has just one count. In nucleotides, the CDR3 is TGCGCCAGCAGTGGGGAACAGGCCTCCTACAATGAGCAGTTCTTC. Residues: CASSGEQASYNEQFF. The rearrangement links TRBV10-2 to TRBJ2-1; a possible D gene is TRBD1 (5 bases). Germline V gene sequence: CDR1 WSHSY, CDR2 SAAADI. Trimming cost V 4 bases and J 0 bases, with 10 bases left between them. CDR3 length: 15 amino acids.

The chain is built from TRBV29-1 and TRBJ1-5, with D possibly matching TRBD1 (5 bases). V was clipped by 4 bases and J by 8 bases, with 15 bases between them. The CDR3 contains 13 residues. Looked up from germline, CDR1 is SQVTM and CDR2 is ANQGSEA. DNA of the CDR3: TGCAGCGTTGGGAACTTTTTAGGGGAGCCCCAGCATTTT. Translation: CSVGNFLGEPQHF. Based on the CDR3 plus reference TRBV29-1 and TRBJ1-5, the full variable domain is SAVISQKPSRDICQRGTSLTIQCQVDSQVTMMFWYRQQPGQSLTLIATANQGSEATYESGFVIDKFPISRPNLTFSTLTVSNMSPEDSSIYLCSVGNFLGEPQHFGDGTRLSIL.

J is TRBJ2-3 and V is TRBV27; 9 nucleotides agree with TRBD2. Germline CDR1 reads MNHEY; CDR2 reads SMNVEV (reference sequence). The ends lost 3 bases at V and 2 bases at J; junction bases unmatched: 9. The CDR3 is 17 residues long. CDR3 residues: CASSFGTSSLFTDTQYF. The CDR3 DNA reads TGTGCCAGCAGTTTCGGGACTAGCTCCCTCTTCACAGATACGCAGTATTTT.

The chain links TRBV27 to TRBJ2-2, with a tentative D call TRBD1 (5 bases). There are 14 residues in the CDR3. Trimming pared 6 bases from V and 1 base from J, leaving 9 bases between. CDR1 is MNHEY, CDR2 SMNVEV, per germline (reference sequence). CDR3 in amino acids: CASSREVNTGELFF. The CDR3 DNA follows: TGTGCCAGCAGCAGGGAAGTGAACACCGGGGAGCTGTTTTTT.

This clone was seen only once. This chain joins TRBV10-3 and TRBJ2-7, with D perhaps matching TRBD1 (5 bases). The CDR3 sequence is 13 residues long. Trimming left V 8 bases short and J 0 bases short, with 11 bases between. CDR1 and CDR2 (germline): ENHRY, SYGVKD. Here the CDR3 reads CAIRTGSSYEQYF. CDR3 nucleotides: TGTGCCATCCGAACAGGCAGCTCCTACGAGCAGTACTTC.

This chain joins TRBV10-3 and TRBJ1-1; possibly TRBD1 for D (5 bases). Germline V gene data show CDR1 as ENHRY and CDR2 as SYGVKD. The CDR3 extends over 13 amino acids. Trimming cost V 6 bases and J 3 bases, with 11 bases left between them. The CDR3, as DNA: TGTGCCATCAGACAGGACGTGGACACTGAAGCTTTCTTT. Translated, it gives CAIRQDVDTEAFF.

The chain carries TRBV5-5 and TRBJ1-2; 7 nucleotides agree with TRBD1. Germline V gene data show CDR1 as SGHKS and CDR2 as YYEKEE (reference sequence). The CDR3 is 14 residues long. The junction had 7 bases not matched to a gene; V was cut back by 3 bases and J by 5 bases. CDR3 in amino acids: CASSSGTASYGYTF. The CDR3 DNA sequence: TGTGCCAGCAGCTCTGGGACAGCATCTTATGGCTACACCTTC.

The gene calls are TRBV7-6 and TRBJ2-7; TRBD2 is a possible D gene (6 bases). Germline CDR1 SGHVS, CDR2 FNYEAQ. V lost 5 bases to trimming and J lost 6 bases, with 17 bases between them. CDR3 length equals 14 residues. CDR3 DNA sequence: TGTGCCAGCAGCCCCGGAGGGGCGAAACGCGAGCAGTACTTC. Translated: CASSPGGAKREQYF.

V usage is TRBV5-1 and J usage is TRBJ1-1; TRBD1 is a possible D gene (5 bases). Germline CDR1 is SGHRS and CDR2 is YFSETQ. Trimming removed 1 base at V and 1 base at J, with 11 bases between. CDR3 size: 15 residues. CDR3 region: CASSLYLTANTEAFF. The CDR3 DNA follows: TGCGCCAGCAGCTTGTATTTGACAGCGAACACTGAAGCTTTCTTT.

This clone was recorded only once. The rearrangement joins TRBV7-8 to TRBJ1-1; D call uncertain. This CDR3 has 14 residues. Trimming removed 5 bases from V and 0 bases from J, with 10 bases in between. Germline loops: CDR1 SGHVS, CDR2 FQNEAQ. CDR3 loop: CASSPWTVNTEAFF. DNA of the CDR3: TGTGCCAGCAGCCCATGGACTGTGAACACTGAAGCTTTCTTT.

This chain links TRBV11-2 with TRBJ2-7, with 7 bases lining up with TRBD1. J was trimmed by 0 bases and V by 5 bases; bases with no gene match: 7. This CDR3 contains 15 residues. CDR1 is SGHAT and CDR2 is FQNNGV in the germline V gene. The CDR3 DNA sequence: TGTGCCAGCAGCCCCCAGGGACAGCCCTCCTACGAGCAGTACTTC. This encodes CASSPQGQPSYEQYF.

The rearrangement links TRBV11-2 to TRBJ2-1; the match to TRBD2 covers 11 bases. Unmatched junction bases numbered 4, after V lost 3 bases and J lost 6 bases. Germline assignment: CDR1 SGHAT and CDR2 FQNNGV. This CDR3 has 15 amino acids. In DNA, the CDR3 is TGTGCCAGCAGCTTTAGCGGGGGGGCCGTCAATGAGCAGTTCTTC. Translating it yields CASSFSGGAVNEQFF. Together with reference TRBV11-2 and TRBJ2-1, the CDR3 gives the full variable domain: EAGVAQSPRYKIIEKRQSVAFWCNPISGHATLYWYQQILGQGPKLLIQFQNNGVVDDSQLPKDRFSAERLKGVDSTLKIQPAKLEDSAVYLCASSFSGGAVNEQFFGPGTRLTVL.

For the CDR3, the DNA is TGCGCCAGCAGCTTGTCAGGGGCGACCGGGGAGCTGTTTTTT. Its protein product is CASSLSGATGELFF. The chain combines TRBV5-1 with TRBJ2-2, with D tentatively TRBD1 (6 bases). Trimming left V 1 base short and J 5 bases short, with 9 bases between. The CDR3 runs to 14 residues. CDR1 is SGHRS and CDR2 is YFSETQ in the germline V gene. The full variable domain, with the rest looked up from reference TRBV5-1 and TRBJ2-2, is KAGVTQTPRYLIKTRGQQVTLSCSPISGHRSVSWYQQTPGQGLQFLFEYFSETQRNKGNFPGRFSGRQFSNSRSEMNVSTLELGDSALYLCASSLSGATGELFFGEGSRLTVL.